The present TCR beta chain was sequenced within a study of regulatory T cells in long-lasting Graves disease. Regarding the study as a whole: Repertoires from persistent disease leaned toward TRBV28, TRBJ1-2 and TRBJ2-5.

V was pared by 0 bases and J by 8 bases, with 10 bases between. Germline V CDR1 and CDR2: LGHDT, YNNKEL (reference sequence). The CDR3 consists of 13 residues. Construction of the TCR beta libraries employed iRepertoire HTBI primers in conjunction with Arm-PCR of CDR3 regions. TCRdb reprocessed the multiplex PCR reads with MiXCR, giving one entry per CDR3 protein. This repertoire shows some 420,000 distinct CDR3 sequences, around a fifth found once; its top ten account for less than 15%. As to this clonotype: The antigen remains undetermined.

The sample's time point: persistent/refractory GD, antithyroid drugs over 5 years with positive TRAb. After RNA was extracted from PBMCs, the TCR library was made from it. Patients met American Thyroid Association criteria for Graves' disease. The patients were drawn from one endocrinology department in Xi'an, China. Sequencing used peripheral blood mononuclear cells (PBMCs), obtained when the disease was refractory, from a patient treated with antithyroid drugs. V and J are TRBV3-1 and TRBJ1-2, with D hard to call. This TCR came from a female donor with Graves disease. The CDR3 loop is CASSQDNLGGYTF. The DNA of the CDR3 is TGTGCCAGCAGCCAAGACAACCTCGGAGGCTACACCTTC.